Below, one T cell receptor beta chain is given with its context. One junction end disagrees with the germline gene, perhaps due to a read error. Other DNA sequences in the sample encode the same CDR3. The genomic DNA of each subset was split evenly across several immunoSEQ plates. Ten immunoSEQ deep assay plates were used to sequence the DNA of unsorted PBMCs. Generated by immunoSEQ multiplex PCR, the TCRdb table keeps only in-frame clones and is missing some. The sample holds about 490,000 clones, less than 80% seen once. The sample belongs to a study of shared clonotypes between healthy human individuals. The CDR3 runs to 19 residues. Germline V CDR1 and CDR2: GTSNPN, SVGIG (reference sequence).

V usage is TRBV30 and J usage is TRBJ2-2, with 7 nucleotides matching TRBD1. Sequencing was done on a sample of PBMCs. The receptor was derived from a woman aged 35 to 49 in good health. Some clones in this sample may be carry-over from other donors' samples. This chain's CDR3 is CAWSSDFTWGQTNTGELFF. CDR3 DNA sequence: TGTGCCTGGTCGAGCGATTTTACCTGGGGACAGACGAACACCGGGGAGCTATTTTTT.